This T cell receptor (beta chain) was sequenced in a study of OX40 agonist ivuxolimab in advanced cancers. CDR1 and CDR2 from the germline V gene are MNHEY and SMNVEV (reference sequence). This CDR3 comprises 13 residues. The germline V and J ends were trimmed by 2 bases and 4 bases, with 8 bases remaining between them. The table came from immunoSEQ multiplex PCR; TCRdb's copy has only in-frame clones and leaves some out. The profile shows roughly 30,000 clones, approximately 83% of them singletons. V is TRBV27 and J is TRBJ1-2; no clear D. The source was CD4+ or CD8+ T cells sorted from blood, collected in a trial of the OX40 agonist ivuxolimab. This receptor was taken from an adult with an advanced solid tumor such as melanoma, head and neck, liver or kidney cancer. CDR3 region: CASSLTRGYGYTF. The CDR3 DNA reads TGTGCCAGCAGTTTAACTCGGGGCTATGGCTACACCTTC.